The T cell receptor (beta chain) described here comes from a study of T cell changes during pregnancy in multiple sclerosis. CDR3 length: 14 residues. V dropped 5 bases and J dropped 2; count of bases not matched to a gene: 3. Looked up from germline, CDR1 is SGHTA and CDR2 is FQGNSA. Only in-frame clones appear in the TCRdb table, and some are missing; sequencing was by immunoSEQ multiplex PCR. The sample lists roughly 90,000 clones; approximately 90% were seen once. The sequencing here drew on peripheral blood, taken before pregnancy. This TCR was sampled from a female donor with multiple sclerosis, enrolled in a pregnancy study. V is TRBV7-2 and J is TRBJ2-7, with 10 bases matching TRBD2. The CDR3 spells CASSLSGGTYEQYF. CDR3 DNA sequence: TGTGCCAGCAGCCTTAGCGGGGGGACCTACGAGCAGTACTTC. The full variable domain, in which reference TRBV7-2 and TRBJ2-7 provide the parts outside the CDR3, is GAGVSQSPSNKVTEKGKDVELRCDPISGHTALYWYRQSLGQGLEFLIYFQGNSAPDKSGLPSDRFSAERTGGSVSTLTIQRTQQEDSAVYLCASSLSGGTYEQYFGPGTRLTVT.